Listed below are T cell receptor beta chains from one sample, sequenced in a study of CD8 T cells in Susac syndrome. From the immunoSEQ multiplex PCR reads, TCRdb called clonotypes with MiXCR, one entry per CDR3 protein. The sample holds about 280,000 distinct CDR3 sequences, approximately 81% seen once. The sample comprised CD8+ T cells from PBMCs. The receptors here all came from a human donor with multiple sclerosis. CDR3s include the opening cysteine and the closing phenylalanine or tryptophan. The D gene is left open where the match is weak. The size of a clone is reported for some rows only, either as once, few or many, or as a class for expanded clones.

j_call clone_size v_call d_call cdr3_nt cdr3_aa
TRBJ1-1 - TRBV9 - TGTGCCAGCAGCGTGGGAATACAGGGTAACACTGAAGCTTTCTTT CASSVGIQGNTEAFF
TRBJ2-7 few TRBV27 TRBD2 TGTGCCAGCAGTAGAAGGGGACTAGCGGGGCCCTACGAGCAGTACTTC CASSRRGLAGPYEQYF
TRBJ2-1 - TRBV2 - TGTGCCAGCAGTAATAGCTTCGATGAGCAGTTCTTC CASSNSFDEQFF
TRBJ2-7 once TRBV28 - TGTGCCAGCAGTTTACGAACTCGAACTTACGAGCAGTACTTC CASSLRTRTYEQYF
TRBJ2-7 once TRBV6-2/TRBV6-3 - TGTGCCAGCAGTTACGGACCTACCTACGAGCAGTACTTC CASSYGPTYEQYF
TRBJ1-6 - TRBV9 - TGTGCCAGCAGCGTAGGGGGGGGAAGTGGTTCACCCCTCCACTTT CASSVGGGSGSPLHF
TRBJ1-2 - TRBV13 - TGTGCCAGCAGCTTAGGGGAAGGGGGCTACACCTTC CASSLGEGGYTF
TRBJ2-7 - TRBV7-9 - TGTGCCAGCAGGACGGACGGCACCTACGAGCAGTACTTC CASRTDGTYEQYF
TRBJ2-2 - TRBV7-2 - TGTGCCAGCTTAGGGATCGGGGAGCTGTTTTTT CASLGIGELFF
TRBJ2-2 - TRBV27 - TGTGCCAGCAGGGGGTTCGTGGAGGGAGGGCTGTTTTTT CASRGFVEGGLFF
TRBJ2-3 - TRBV9 TRBD2 TGTGCCAGCAGCGTAGCTAGCGGAGATCCCACAGATACGCAGTATTTT CASSVASGDPTDTQYF
TRBJ2-3 few TRBV6-1 TRBD2 TGTGCCAGCAGCGATTGGACTAGCGAGGTCCCAGATACGCAGTATTTT CASSDWTSEVPDTQYF
TRBJ2-1 - TRBV6-2/TRBV6-3 TRBD2 TGTGCCAGCGGCGGGAGTGGGGAGCAGTTCTTC CASGGSGEQFF
TRBJ2-2 - TRBV7-3 - TGTGCCAGCACCCTGGCCAAAAACACCGGGGAGCTGTTTTTT CASTLAKNTGELFF
TRBJ2-1 once TRBV4-2 TRBD2 TGTGCCGCGGCGGGAGGGCCTCTGGATGAGCAGTTCTTC CAAAGGPLDEQFF
TRBJ2-5 - TRBV7-9 - TGTGCCAGCAGCGTTGACGGGACGGAGGGGACCCAGTACTTC CASSVDGTEGTQYF
TRBJ2-7 few TRBV6-1 - TGTGCCAGCAGTCCCCTGTGGGGGTTCGCCTACGAGCAGTACTTC CASSPLWGFAYEQYF
TRBJ2-4 - TRBV19 - TGTGCCAGTACCCCAGATAGGTGGGAGACAAACATTCAGTACTTC CASTPDRWETNIQYF
TRBJ2-3 once TRBV6-1 TRBD1 TGTGCCAGCAGTGAATGGGGACAGTCAAGCACAGATACGCAGTATTTT CASSEWGQSSTDTQYF
TRBJ2-5 once TRBV4-1 - TGCGCCAGCAGCCAAGATAGGGCGGGAGAGACCCAGTACTTC CASSQDRAGETQYF
TRBJ2-7 - TRBV14 - TGTGCCAGCAGCCCGGGGAAGAACGAGCAGTACTTC CASSPGKNEQYF
TRBJ2-3 - TRBV10-3 - TGTGCCATCAGTGAAAAACCGTTCACAGATACGCAGTATTTT CAISEKPFTDTQYF
TRBJ2-5 - TRBV29-1 - TGCAGCGTTGAAGACAGTCGACCCGAGACCCAGTACTTC CSVEDSRPETQYF
TRBJ1-6 - TRBV6-1 - TGTGCCAGCAGTGAGAGGCAGGAAAATTCACCCCTCCACTTT CASSERQENSPLHF
TRBJ1-2 - TRBV7-9 - TGTGCCAGCAGCTTACCACAAAAAGGCTACACCTTC CASSLPQKGYTF
TRBJ2-7 - TRBV29-1 TRBD1 TGCAGCGTTGAAATCACAGGGGGCCGATCCGACGAGCAGTACTTC CSVEITGGRSDEQYF
TRBJ1-2 - TRBV6-5 - TGTGCCAGCAGTTCAGGGTTATTTTCCTATGGCTACACCTTC CASSSGLFSYGYTF
TRBJ2-1 - TRBV6-4 TRBD2 TGTGCCAGCAGTGACGAGCGGGAGCCGGCCAATGAGCAGTTCTTC CASSDEREPANEQFF
TRBJ2-7 - TRBV4-2 - TGTGCCAGCAGCCCATGGTCGGGTTCTTACGAGCAGTACTTC CASSPWSGSYEQYF
TRBJ2-7 - TRBV7-9 - TGTGCCAGCAGTCCGCGGCAGGAGACCTACGAGCAGTACTTC CASSPRQETYEQYF
TRBJ2-3 - TRBV20-1 - TGCAGTGCTAGAGGCCCCGGACTCCCAGGACGCACAGATACGCAGTATTTT CSARGPGLPGRTDTQYF
TRBJ2-3 - TRBV28 - TGTGCCAGCAGTGCCGGGAATGGAGATACGCAGTATTTT CASSAGNGDTQYF
TRBJ2-2 - TRBV5-6 TRBD1 TGTGCCAGCAGACCTATGACAGGGGCCGGGGAGCTGTTTTTT CASRPMTGAGELFF
TRBJ2-7 - TRBV4-1 - TGCGCCAGCAGCCAAGACGGCAGGGTGAAGGAGCAGTACTTC CASSQDGRVKEQYF
TRBJ1-1 once TRBV30 - TGTGCCTGGAGTGTTTGGACCCTGAACACTGAAGCTTTCTTT CAWSVWTLNTEAFF
TRBJ2-1 - TRBV28 TRBD2 TGTGCCAGCAGCGATGGGACTAGCATCTTTCGGTTCTTC CASSDGTSIFRFF
TRBJ1-5 - TRBV5-6 - TGTGCCAGCACCTACCTCATGGACGGCAATCAGCCCCAGCATTTT CASTYLMDGNQPQHF
TRBJ2-7 - TRBV9 - TGTGCCAGCAGCCCCTCTGGGAGGAGAGACGAGCAGTACTTC CASSPSGRRDEQYF
TRBJ2-1 once TRBV10-2 - TGCGCCAGCAGTGAGTCGAAGGGGGGGAGGGCCCAGTATGAGCAGTTCTTC CASSESKGGRAQYEQFF
TRBJ2-1 - TRBV19 TRBD2 TGTGCCAGTAGTGGACTAGCGGGAGCCGCTGAGCAGTTCTTC CASSGLAGAAEQFF
TRBJ1-1 - TRBV12-3/TRBV12-4 - TGTGCCAGCAGTGGGACGGATCAAGCTTTCTTT CASSGTDQAFF
TRBJ2-7 - TRBV11-2 - TGTGCCAGCGCCTACTACGAGCAGTACTTC CASAYYEQYF
TRBJ2-1 - TRBV18 TRBD2 TGTGCCAGCTCACCATCGGGGGCTAGCGGGAGGTCCCGGTATGAGCAGTTCTTC CASSPSGASGRSRYEQFF
TRBJ2-3 once TRBV5-1 - TGCGCCAGCAGCTTTGTGCAGGAAATCACAGATACGCAGTATTTT CASSFVQEITDTQYF
TRBJ2-6 - TRBV15 - TGTGCCACCAGCAGAGATCGTGGGGCCAACGTCCTGACTTTC CATSRDRGANVLTF
TRBJ2-3 - TRBV28 - TGTGCCAGCAGTCCTACAGGGAGGACAGATACGCAGTATTTT CASSPTGRTDTQYF
TRBJ2-3 - TRBV28 - TGTGCCAGCAGTTTCCTAGTAGGGGGGAACACAGATACGCAGTATTTT CASSFLVGGNTDTQYF
TRBJ2-1 - TRBV10-1 TRBD1 TGCGCCAGCAGTGAGAACAGGGGCGACCCAGCCCCCAATGATGAGCAGTTCTTC CASSENRGDPAPNDEQFF